These 28 T cell receptor beta chains originate from one sample sequenced in a study of blood T cell repertoires in COVID-19. Sequencing used immunoSEQ multiplex PCR; TCRdb keeps in-frame clones, though not all of them. The sample holds about 490,000 clones, 70% to 90% seen once. The sequenced sample consisted of peripheral blood. The source of these receptors is a human donor in a cohort sampled during active COVID-19.

The chain employs TRBV20-1 and TRBJ1-1, with D perhaps matching TRBD1 (5 bases). CDR3 length equals 13 residues. The V end lost 3 bases, the J end lost 3 bases, and 11 bases lay between the germline ends. From germline, CDR1 is DFQATT and CDR2 SNEGSKA (reference sequence). In DNA, the CDR3 is TGCAGTGCTAGTAGACAGAAGGACACTGAAGCTTTCTTT. Translated, it gives CSASRQKDTEAFF.

V usage is TRBV18 and J usage is TRBJ1-5; D is uncertain. CDR1 is KGHSH and CDR2 is LQKENI in the germline V gene. Trimming cost V 6 bases and J 7 bases, with 13 bases left between them. The CDR3 is 13 residues long. DNA of the CDR3: TGTGCCAGCTCTCCGTCAGAGGGACAGCCCCAGCATTTT. This translates into CASSPSEGQPQHF.

The gene calls are TRBV6-6 and TRBJ1-2; 7 bases fit TRBD1. From germline, CDR1 is MNHNY and CDR2 SVGAGI (reference sequence). The ends lost 6 bases at V and 0 bases at J; junction bases unmatched: 4. The CDR3 is 14 amino acids. The CDR3 reads CASSTGAANYGYTF. The CDR3, as DNA: TGTGCCAGCAGCACAGGGGCTGCTAACTATGGCTACACCTTC.

The V and J genes are TRBV11-3 and TRBJ2-3, with a possible D match to TRBD2 (6 bases). From germline, CDR1 is SGHNT and CDR2 YENEEA. V lost 11 bases, J lost 1 base, and 16 bases lay in between. The CDR3 loop spans 14 amino acids. DNA for the CDR3: TGTGCCGGGACTTTCGGACGGCGCACAGATACGCAGTATTTT. It translates to CAGTFGRRTDTQYF.

The V and J genes are TRBV5-4 and TRBJ2-1, with D tentatively TRBD2 (6 bases). Trimming took off 0 bases at V and 4 bases at J, with 11 bases between the two ends. This CDR3 region has 15 residues. CDR1 and CDR2 from the germline V gene are SGHNT and YYREEE (reference sequence). CDR3 amino acids: CASSLGDFYYNEQFF. For the CDR3, the DNA is TGTGCCAGCAGCTTGGGGGACTTCTATTACAATGAGCAGTTCTTC. Looking up the rest from reference TRBV5-4 and TRBJ2-1 gives the full variable domain: ETGVTQSPTHLIKTRGQQVTLRCSSQSGHNTVSWYQQALGQGPQFIFQYYREEENGRGNFPPRFSGLQFPNYSSELNVNALELDDSALYLCASSLGDFYYNEQFFGPGTRLTVL.

DNA for the CDR3: TGTGCCAGCGAAAATCCGGGACAGGGGAATCAGCCCCAGCATTTT. This encodes CASENPGQGNQPQHF. The chain uses TRBV19 and TRBJ1-5, with TRBD1 identical over 10 bases. The germline gives CDR1 LNHDA, CDR2 SQIVND (reference sequence). J lost 4 bases, V lost 9 bases, and 9 bases had no gene match. The CDR3 loop spans 15 amino acids.

The J gene is TRBJ1-1, the V gene TRBV11-2; D gene unclear. This CDR3 contains 15 residues. Germline V gene sequence: CDR1 SGHAT, CDR2 FQNNGV. V lost 5 bases and J 5 bases, leaving 18 bases between the germline ends. The DNA for the CDR3 is TGTGCCAGCAGCCCAAACGGAGGCACCACTACTGAAGCTTTCTTT. Translated, it gives CASSPNGGTTTEAFF.

This chain uses TRBV19 with TRBJ2-5; D perhaps matches TRBD1 (6 bases). CDR1 is LNHDA and CDR2 is SQIVND in the germline V gene (reference sequence). The CDR3 sequence is 14 residues long. V shed 3 bases and J shed 4 bases, with 12 bases lying between them. CDR3 in DNA: TGTGCCAGTAGTATTTCCCGAGGGGGAGAGACCCAGTACTTC. Amino acids: CASSISRGGETQYF.

The J gene is TRBJ1-1, the V gene TRBV20-1, with D uncertain. The V gene's germline CDR1 is DFQATT and CDR2 SNEGSKA (reference sequence). The CDR3 totals 12 residues. Trimming pared 3 bases from V and 7 bases from J, leaving 12 bases between. CDR3 in DNA: TGCAGTGCTAGTCCCTACTTTGATGAAGCTTTCTTT. The encoded protein is CSASPYFDEAFF.

The V gene is TRBV7-2, the J gene TRBJ1-2; D is perhaps TRBD1 (6 bases). This CDR3 comprises 14 residues. Germline values: CDR1 SGHTA, CDR2 FQGNSA. V lost 5 bases and J lost 1, with 11 bases in between. The CDR3 region has the DNA TGTGCCAGCAGCCTCAGGGGTGGTAACTATGGCTACACCTTC. It encodes CASSLRGGNYGYTF.

The chain employs TRBV27 and TRBJ1-6; no definite D call. Germline loops: CDR1 MNHEY, CDR2 SMNVEV (reference sequence). The V gene lost 2 bases and the J gene lost 10 bases, with 15 bases spanning the gap. The CDR3 spans 15 residues. CDR3 protein: CASSLASGLESPLHF. CDR3 sequence (DNA): TGTGCCAGCAGTTTAGCCTCGGGTTTGGAGTCACCCCTCCACTTT.

The J gene is TRBJ1-1, the V gene TRBV5-1; 7 bases map to TRBD1. The trim removed 0 bases at V and 5 bases at J, leaving 4 bases unmatched. CDR1 SGHRS and CDR2 YFSETQ come from the germline V gene. The CDR3 loop spans 14 amino acids. CDR3 nucleotides: TGCGCCAGCAGCTTGGAAGGGGGCTGGACTGAAGCTTTCTTT. This encodes CASSLEGGWTEAFF. Filled out from reference TRBV5-1 and TRBJ1-1, the complete variable domain reads KAGVTQTPRYLIKTRGQQVTLSCSPISGHRSVSWYQQTPGQGLQFLFEYFSETQRNKGNFPGRFSGRQFSNSRSEMNVSTLELGDSALYLCASSLEGGWTEAFFGQGTRLTVV.

This sequence joins TRBV5-6 and TRBJ1-5; D remains unclear. The ends were cut back, 3 bases at V and 1 base at J, with 17 bases in the middle. Per germline, CDR1 SGHDT and CDR2 YYEEEE. This CDR3 region has 17 residues. CDR3 loop: CASSSDGVHGSNQPQHF. CDR3 nucleotides: TGTGCCAGCAGCTCTGACGGGGTCCACGGAAGCAATCAGCCCCAGCATTTT.

The genes are TRBV6-6 and TRBJ2-7; tentative D call: TRBD2 (6 bases). Germline V gene data show CDR1 as MNHNY and CDR2 as SVGAGI (reference sequence). V gave up 2 bases and J gave up 5 bases, with 13 bases separating them. CDR3 length: 14 amino acids. The CDR3 spells CASSYDGGVHEQYF. The DNA of the CDR3 is TGTGCCAGCAGTTACGACGGGGGAGTCCACGAGCAGTACTTC.

This chain joins TRBV2 and TRBJ2-2; no clear D. Germline V gene lookup returns CDR1 SNHLY and CDR2 FYNNEI. V was pared by 5 bases and J by 4 bases, with 8 bases between. The CDR3 sequence is 13 residues long. This CDR3 is CASSTTVTGELFF. CDR3 nucleotide sequence: TGTGCCAGCAGTACGACTGTCACCGGGGAGCTGTTTTTT.

The chain carries TRBV3-1 (or the pseudogene TRBV3-2) and TRBJ1-5, with 7 nucleotides matching TRBD1. V gave up 3 bases and J gave up 2 bases; unmatched junction bases: 7. The CDR3 sequence is 16 residues long. Germline CDR1 reads LGHDT; CDR2 reads YNNKEL (reference sequence). Here the CDR3 reads CASSHGKGAGNQPQHF. For the CDR3, the DNA is TGTGCCAGCAGCCATGGGAAGGGGGCTGGCAATCAGCCCCAGCATTTT.

The V call is TRBV30, the J call TRBJ1-6; 7 bases line up with TRBD1. Trimming at V came to 1 base and at J to 0 bases, leaving 18 bases not matched to a gene. The CDR3 extends over 21 amino acids. Germline CDR1 is GTSNPN and CDR2 is SVGIG (reference sequence). This chain's CDR3 is CAWSADARQGTYGSYNSPLHF. CDR3 sequence (DNA): TGTGCCTGGAGTGCGGACGCCCGACAGGGAACGTACGGCTCCTATAATTCACCCCTCCACTTT.

V usage is TRBV7-3 and J usage is TRBJ2-5, with 8 bases matching TRBD2. Germline values: CDR1 SGHTA, CDR2 FQGTGA. The CDR3 length is 16 residues. Trimming removed 0 bases from V and 3 bases from J; junction bases left unmatched: 6. The CDR3 loop is CASSLTGTSGEETQYF. CDR3 nucleotide sequence: TGTGCCAGCAGCTTAACCGGCACTAGCGGCGAAGAGACCCAGTACTTC.

The CDR3 sequence is CASSSLPSTGPSYGYTF. CDR3 coding DNA: TGTGCCAGCAGTTCTCTCCCGTCGACAGGGCCCTCCTATGGCTACACCTTC. The chain links TRBV2 to TRBJ1-2; 7 nucleotides align to TRBD1. There are 17 residues in the CDR3. CDR1 SNHLY and CDR2 FYNNEI come from the germline V gene. V shed 5 bases, J shed 4 bases, and the junction held 16 bases outside the gene matches. Filled out from reference TRBV2 and TRBJ1-2, the complete variable domain reads EPEVTQTPSHQVTQMGQEVILRCVPISNHLYFYWYRQILGQKVEFLVSFYNNEISEKSEIFDDQFSVERPDGSNFTLKIRSTKLEDSAMYFCASSSLPSTGPSYGYTFGSGTRLTVV.

This clone came up once. The chain uses TRBV1 and TRBJ2-2; the table assigns TRBD2, which was not confirmed against the DNA. TRBV1 is labeled a pseudogene. CDR3 length: 17 residues. The CDR3 bases are TGCACCAGCAGCCACGAGACTAGCGGGAGAGGGTCCGGGGAGCTGTTTTTT. Its translation is CTSSHETSGRGSGELFF.

V is TRBV7-4 and J is TRBJ2-2; 10 nucleotides match TRBD2. Germline trimming cut 5 bases from V and 7 bases from J; bases unmatched to any gene: 16. This CDR3 region has 18 residues. Looked up from germline, CDR1 is SGHVT and CDR2 is SQSDAQ. CDR3 region: CASSPVSSGRPARGELFF. The CDR3 DNA is TGTGCCAGCAGCCCCGTAAGTAGCGGGAGGCCGGCGCGCGGGGAGCTGTTTTTT.

The V call is TRBV19, the J call TRBJ1-1; 9 nucleotides align to TRBD1. The trim removed 10 bases at V and 0 bases at J, leaving 6 bases unmatched. The CDR3 loop spans 14 amino acids. From germline, CDR1 is LNHDA and CDR2 SQIVND (reference sequence). The CDR3 reads CATRQGEMNTEAFF. The CDR3 bases are TGTGCCACCCGACAGGGGGAGATGAACACTGAAGCTTTCTTT.

V usage is TRBV9 and J usage is TRBJ1-2, with TRBD1 matching over 8 bases. Germline assignment: CDR1 SGDLS and CDR2 YYNGEE. J was trimmed by 8 bases and V by 0 bases; bases with no gene match: 3. The CDR3 extends over 13 amino acids. The CDR3 protein is CASSVARGQGYTF. The CDR3 coding sequence is TGTGCCAGCAGCGTAGCCAGGGGGCAAGGCTACACCTTC.

The gene calls are TRBV5-5 and TRBJ1-4, with TRBD1 as a possible D gene (5 bases). Per the germline V gene, CDR1 is SGHKS and CDR2 is YYEKEE (reference sequence). V lost 3 bases and J 6 bases, leaving 18 bases between the germline ends. The CDR3 length is 16 residues. The CDR3 sequence is CASSSNPGAEHEKLFF. DNA for the CDR3: TGTGCCAGCAGCTCCAACCCTGGGGCCGAGCATGAAAAACTGTTTTTT. Based on the CDR3 plus reference TRBV5-5 and TRBJ1-4, the full variable domain is DAGVTQSPTHLIKTRGQQVTLRCSPISGHKSVSWYQQVLGQGPQFIFQYYEKEERGRGNFPDRFSARQFPNYSSELNVNALLLGDSALYLCASSSNPGAEHEKLFFGSGTQLSVL.

V is TRBV28 and J is TRBJ1-1, with D hard to call. Trimming removed 2 bases at V and 8 bases at J, with 15 bases between. The CDR3 runs 14 residues. Germline CDR1 reads MDHEN; CDR2 reads SYDVKM. The CDR3 DNA follows: TGTGCCAGCAGTTTAGGTCCGTTGGCCAGAGAAGCTTTCTTT. Protein sequence: CASSLGPLAREAFF. The entire variable domain, with the rest obtained from reference TRBV28 and TRBJ1-1, is as follows: DVKVTQSSRYLVKRTGEKVFLECVQDMDHENMFWYRQDPGLGLRLIYFSYDVKMKEKGDIPEGYSVSREKKERFSLILESASTNQTSMYLCASSLGPLAREAFFGQGTRLTVV.

The V call is TRBV7-9, the J call TRBJ1-4, with D perhaps matching TRBD1 (5 bases). Germline V gene data show CDR1 as SEHNR and CDR2 as FQNEAQ (reference sequence). V was pared by 0 bases and J by 6 bases, with 8 bases between. The CDR3 consists of 14 residues. CDR3 sequence (DNA): TGTGCCAGCAGCTTAGCAGGGGTCGATGAAAAACTGTTTTTT. It yields the protein CASSLAGVDEKLFF.

V and J are TRBV2 and TRBJ1-6; tentative D call: TRBD1 (5 bases). The germline gives CDR1 SNHLY, CDR2 FYNNEI. Trimming removed 1 base at V and 10 bases at J, with 14 bases between. There are 15 residues in the CDR3. CDR3 nucleotides: TGTGCCAGCAGTGAAGGGGTGGGGCGGGAATCACCCCTCCACTTT. Translated, it gives CASSEGVGRESPLHF.

J is TRBJ1-6 and V is TRBV24-1; D may be TRBD1 (6 bases). Germline values: CDR1 KGHDR, CDR2 SFDVKD. Trimming pared 7 bases from V and 5 bases from J, leaving 11 bases between. This CDR3 spans 14 amino acids. CDR3 bases: TGTGCCACCAGAGGTACAGGGAATAATTCACCCCTCCACTTT. It is translated as CATRGTGNNSPLHF.